This TCR beta chain was sequenced during a study of blood T cell repertoires in COVID-19. Study details: PBMCs, B-cell-depleted T cells, or T cells provided the cDNA or gDNA that made up the material.

CDR3 length: 11 residues. The V gene's germline CDR1 is LNHDA and CDR2 SQIVND (reference sequence). V was cut by 5 bases and J by 6 bases, with 6 bases left in between. The table came from immunoSEQ multiplex PCR; TCRdb's copy has only in-frame clones and leaves some out. The table shows about 74,000 clones, with around 86% occurring only once. Sequenced material: peripheral blood. The clonotype comes from a woman of 80 years or more with active or convalescent COVID-19. The chain is built from TRBV19 and TRBJ2-3; D call uncertain. This CDR3 reads CASSSVDTQYF. For the CDR3, the DNA is TGTGCCAGTAGTTCTGTGGATACGCAGTATTTT.